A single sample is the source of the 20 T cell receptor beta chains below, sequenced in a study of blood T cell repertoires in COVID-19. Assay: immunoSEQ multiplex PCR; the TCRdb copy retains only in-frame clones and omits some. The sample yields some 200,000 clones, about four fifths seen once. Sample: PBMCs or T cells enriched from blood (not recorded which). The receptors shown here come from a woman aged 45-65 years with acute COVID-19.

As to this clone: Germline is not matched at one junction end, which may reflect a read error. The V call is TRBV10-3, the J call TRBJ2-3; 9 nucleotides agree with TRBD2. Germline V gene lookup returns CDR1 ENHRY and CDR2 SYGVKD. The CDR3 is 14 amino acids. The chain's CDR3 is CAIKSGTSKDTQYF. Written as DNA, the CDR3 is TGTGCCATCAAATCCGGGACTAGCAAAGATACGCAGTATTTT.

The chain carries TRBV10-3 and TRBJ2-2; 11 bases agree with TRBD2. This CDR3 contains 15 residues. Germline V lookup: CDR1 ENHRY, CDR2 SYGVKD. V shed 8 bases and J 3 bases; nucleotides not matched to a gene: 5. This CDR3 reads CAIATSGGDTGELFF. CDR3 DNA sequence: TGTGCCATCGCAACTAGCGGGGGTGACACCGGGGAGCTGTTTTTT.

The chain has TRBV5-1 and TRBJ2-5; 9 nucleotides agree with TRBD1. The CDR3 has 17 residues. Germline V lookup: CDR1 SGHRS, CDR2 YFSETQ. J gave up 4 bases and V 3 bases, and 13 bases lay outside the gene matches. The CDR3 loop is CASSSTGTGFPRETQYF. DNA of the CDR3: TGCGCCAGCAGCTCTACCGGGACAGGGTTTCCAAGAGAGACCCAGTACTTC.

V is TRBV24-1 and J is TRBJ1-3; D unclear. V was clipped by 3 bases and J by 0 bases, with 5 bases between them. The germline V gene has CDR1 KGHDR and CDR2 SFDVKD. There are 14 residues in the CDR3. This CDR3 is CATSDGSSGNTIYF. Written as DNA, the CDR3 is TGTGCCACCAGTGATGGGAGCTCTGGAAACACCATATATTTT.

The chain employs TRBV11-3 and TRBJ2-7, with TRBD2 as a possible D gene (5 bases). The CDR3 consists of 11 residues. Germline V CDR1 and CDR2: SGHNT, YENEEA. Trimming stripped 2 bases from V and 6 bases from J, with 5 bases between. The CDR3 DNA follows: TGTGCCAGCAGCTTAACTAGCGAGCAGTACTTC. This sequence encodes CASSLTSEQYF.

CDR3 DNA: TGTGCCAGCAGTTTAGGTCAGCTCTCCTCGGGCAACGTCCTGACTTTC. It translates to CASSLGQLSSGNVLTF. The chain carries TRBV28 and TRBJ2-6; D is unclear. The CDR3 is 16 amino acids. The germline CDR1 and CDR2 sequences are MDHEN and SYDVKM. Between the trimmed V and J ends, which lost 2 bases and 9 bases, there was a span of 17 bases. The entire variable domain, with the rest obtained from reference TRBV28 and TRBJ2-6, is as follows: DVKVTQSSRYLVKRTGEKVFLECVQDMDHENMFWYRQDPGLGLRLIYFSYDVKMKEKGDIPEGYSVSREKKERFSLILESASTNQTSMYLCASSLGQLSSGNVLTFGAGSRLTVL.

CDR3 region: CASSSNGLTDGQFF. CDR3 nucleotide sequence: TGTGCCAGCTCATCCAATGGACTAACAGACGGGCAGTTCTTC. This chain links TRBV18 with TRBJ2-1; possibly TRBD2 for D (6 bases). Per germline, CDR1 KGHSH and CDR2 LQKENI. With 5 bases removed from V and 12 bases from J, the gap between germline ends came to 20 bases. This CDR3 is 14 amino acids long.

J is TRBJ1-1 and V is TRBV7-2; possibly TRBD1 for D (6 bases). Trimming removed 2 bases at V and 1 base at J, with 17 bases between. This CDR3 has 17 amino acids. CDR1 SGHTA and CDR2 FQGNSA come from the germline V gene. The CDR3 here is CASSLSLGADGNTEAFF. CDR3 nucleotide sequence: TGTGCCAGCAGCTTATCGTTGGGGGCAGATGGGAACACTGAAGCTTTCTTT. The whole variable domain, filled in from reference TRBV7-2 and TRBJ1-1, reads GAGVSQSPSNKVTEKGKDVELRCDPISGHTALYWYRQSLGQGLEFLIYFQGNSAPDKSGLPSDRFSAERTGGSVSTLTIQRTQQEDSAVYLCASSLSLGADGNTEAFFGQGTRLTVV.

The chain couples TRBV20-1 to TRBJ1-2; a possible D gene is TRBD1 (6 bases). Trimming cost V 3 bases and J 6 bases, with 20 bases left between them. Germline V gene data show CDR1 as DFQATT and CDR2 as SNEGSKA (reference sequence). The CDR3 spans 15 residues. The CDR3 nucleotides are TGCAGTGCTAGTTCCCCGAGAAACAGGGTTGATGGCTACACCTTC. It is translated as CSASSPRNRVDGYTF.

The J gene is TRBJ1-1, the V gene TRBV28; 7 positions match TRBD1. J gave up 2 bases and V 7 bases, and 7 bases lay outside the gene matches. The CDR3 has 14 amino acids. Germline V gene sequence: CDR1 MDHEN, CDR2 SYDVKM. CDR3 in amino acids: CASNPGQTNTEAFF. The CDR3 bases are TGTGCCAGCAACCCGGGACAGACCAACACTGAAGCTTTCTTT.

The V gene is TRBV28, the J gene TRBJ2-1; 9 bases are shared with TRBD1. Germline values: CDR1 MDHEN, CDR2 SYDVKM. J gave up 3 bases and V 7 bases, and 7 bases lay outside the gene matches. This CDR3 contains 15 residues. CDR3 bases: TGTGCCAGCAAAAAACAGGGGGCGAGCTACAATGAGCAGTTCTTC. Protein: CASKKQGASYNEQFF.

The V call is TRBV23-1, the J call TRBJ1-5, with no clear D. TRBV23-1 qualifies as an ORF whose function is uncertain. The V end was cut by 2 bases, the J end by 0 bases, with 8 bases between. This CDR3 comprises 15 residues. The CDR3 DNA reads TGCGCCAGCAGTCAAATTTCCAGTAGCAATCAGCCCCAGCATTTT. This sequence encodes CASSQISSSNQPQHF.

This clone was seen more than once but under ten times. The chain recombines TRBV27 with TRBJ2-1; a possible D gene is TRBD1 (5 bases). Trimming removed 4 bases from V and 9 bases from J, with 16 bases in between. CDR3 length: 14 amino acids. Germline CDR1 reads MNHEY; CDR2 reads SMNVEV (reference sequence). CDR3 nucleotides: TGTGCCAGCAGTTCCAAATTATGGCAGGGTGAGCAGTTCTTC. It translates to CASSSKLWQGEQFF.

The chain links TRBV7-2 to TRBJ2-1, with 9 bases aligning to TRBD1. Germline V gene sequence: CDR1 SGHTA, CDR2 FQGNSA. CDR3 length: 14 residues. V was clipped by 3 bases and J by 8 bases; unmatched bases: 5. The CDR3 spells CASSFDRGGYEQFF. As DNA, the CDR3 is TGTGCCAGCAGCTTCGACAGGGGGGGGTATGAGCAGTTCTTC.

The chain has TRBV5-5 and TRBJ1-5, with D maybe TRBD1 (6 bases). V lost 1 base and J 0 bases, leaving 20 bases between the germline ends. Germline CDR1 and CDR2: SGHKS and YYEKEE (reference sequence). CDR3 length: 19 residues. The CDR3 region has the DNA TGTGCCAGCAGCTTGAGACAGGACAGTGGGATCTATAGCAATCAGCCCCAGCATTTT. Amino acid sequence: CASSLRQDSGIYSNQPQHF.

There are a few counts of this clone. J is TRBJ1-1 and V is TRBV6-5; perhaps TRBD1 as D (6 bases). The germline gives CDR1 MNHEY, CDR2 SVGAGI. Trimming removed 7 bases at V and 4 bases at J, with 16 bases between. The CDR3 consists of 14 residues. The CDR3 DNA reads TGTGCCAGCACGTTAGACAGGTTGGGCACTGAAGCTTTCTTT. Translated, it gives CASTLDRLGTEAFF.

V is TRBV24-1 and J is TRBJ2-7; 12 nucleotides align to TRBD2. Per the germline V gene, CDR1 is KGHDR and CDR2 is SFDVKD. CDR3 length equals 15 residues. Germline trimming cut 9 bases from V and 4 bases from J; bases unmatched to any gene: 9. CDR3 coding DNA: TGTGCCACCGTCCCCCTAGCGGGAGGGTGTTACGAGCAGTACTTC. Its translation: CATVPLAGGCYEQYF.

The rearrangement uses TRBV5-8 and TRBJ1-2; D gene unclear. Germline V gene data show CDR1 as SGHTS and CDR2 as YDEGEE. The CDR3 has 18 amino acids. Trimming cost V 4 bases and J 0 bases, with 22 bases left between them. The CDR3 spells CASSPGPGRSGANYGYTF. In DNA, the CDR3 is TGTGCCAGCAGCCCCGGCCCGGGGAGGAGTGGGGCTAACTATGGCTACACCTTC.

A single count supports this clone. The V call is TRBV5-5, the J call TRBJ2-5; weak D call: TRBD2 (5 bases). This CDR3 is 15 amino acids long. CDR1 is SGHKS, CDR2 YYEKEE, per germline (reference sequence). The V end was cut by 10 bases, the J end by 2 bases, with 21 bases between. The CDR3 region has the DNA TGTGCCGCCCACCCGGGGAGAGCTGGTCAAGAGACCCAGTACTTC. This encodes CAAHPGRAGQETQYF.

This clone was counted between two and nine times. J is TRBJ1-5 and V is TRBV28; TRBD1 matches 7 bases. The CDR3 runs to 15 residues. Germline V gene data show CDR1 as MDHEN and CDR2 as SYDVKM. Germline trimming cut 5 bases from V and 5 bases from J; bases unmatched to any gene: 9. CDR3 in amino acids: CASSGAQGKYQPQHF. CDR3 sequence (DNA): TGTGCCAGCAGTGGGGCACAGGGGAAATATCAGCCCCAGCATTTT.